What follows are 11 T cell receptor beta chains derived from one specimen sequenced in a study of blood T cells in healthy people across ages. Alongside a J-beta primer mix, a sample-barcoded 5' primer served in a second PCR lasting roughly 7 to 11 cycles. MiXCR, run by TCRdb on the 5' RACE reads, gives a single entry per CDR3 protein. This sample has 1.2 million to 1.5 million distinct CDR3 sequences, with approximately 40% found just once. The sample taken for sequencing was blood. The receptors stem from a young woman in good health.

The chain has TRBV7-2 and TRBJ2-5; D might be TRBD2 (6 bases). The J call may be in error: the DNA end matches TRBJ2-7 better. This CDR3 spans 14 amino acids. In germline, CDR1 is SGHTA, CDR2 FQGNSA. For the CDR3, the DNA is TGTGCCAGCAGGTTCGGGGGTGGTTACTACGAGCAGTACTTC. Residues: CASRFGGGYYEQYF.

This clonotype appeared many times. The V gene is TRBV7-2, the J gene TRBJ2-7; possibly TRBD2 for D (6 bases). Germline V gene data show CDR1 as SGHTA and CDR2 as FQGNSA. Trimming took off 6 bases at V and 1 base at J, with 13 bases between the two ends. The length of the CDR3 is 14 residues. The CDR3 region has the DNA TGTGCCAGCAGTTACGGGACTCCGTCCTACGAGCAGTACTTC. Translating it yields CASSYGTPSYEQYF.

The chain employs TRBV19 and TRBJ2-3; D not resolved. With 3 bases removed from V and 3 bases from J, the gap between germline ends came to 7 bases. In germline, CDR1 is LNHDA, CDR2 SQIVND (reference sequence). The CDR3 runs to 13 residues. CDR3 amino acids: CASSIQLTDTQYF. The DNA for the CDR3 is TGTGCCAGTAGTATCCAGCTAACAGATACGCAGTATTTT.

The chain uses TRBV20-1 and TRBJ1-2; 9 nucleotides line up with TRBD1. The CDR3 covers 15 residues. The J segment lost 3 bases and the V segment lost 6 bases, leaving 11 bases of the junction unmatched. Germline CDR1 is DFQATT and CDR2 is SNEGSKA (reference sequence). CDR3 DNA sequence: TGCAGTGCGGTAAACCGGGACAGGGCGGACTATGGCTACACCTTC. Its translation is CSAVNRDRADYGYTF.

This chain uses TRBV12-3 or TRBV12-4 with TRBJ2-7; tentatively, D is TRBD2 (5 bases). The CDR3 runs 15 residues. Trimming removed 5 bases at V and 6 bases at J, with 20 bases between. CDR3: CASSRGGVSVGEQYF. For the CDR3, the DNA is TGTGCCAGCAGTCGAGGTGGTGTTAGCGTGGGCGAGCAGTACTTC.

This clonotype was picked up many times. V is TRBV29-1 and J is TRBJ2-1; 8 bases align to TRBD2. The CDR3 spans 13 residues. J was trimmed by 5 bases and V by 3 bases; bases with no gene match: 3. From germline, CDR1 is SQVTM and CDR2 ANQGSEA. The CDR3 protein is CSVEGAGDNEQFF. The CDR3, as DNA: TGCAGCGTTGAGGGAGCGGGAGACAATGAGCAGTTCTTC.

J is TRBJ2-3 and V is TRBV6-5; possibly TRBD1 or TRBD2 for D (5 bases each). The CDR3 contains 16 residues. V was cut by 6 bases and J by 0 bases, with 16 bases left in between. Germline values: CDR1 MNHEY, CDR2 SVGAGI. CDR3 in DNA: TGTGCCAGCAGCCGACCGGGACCACCAAGCACAGATACGCAGTATTTT. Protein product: CASSRPGPPSTDTQYF.

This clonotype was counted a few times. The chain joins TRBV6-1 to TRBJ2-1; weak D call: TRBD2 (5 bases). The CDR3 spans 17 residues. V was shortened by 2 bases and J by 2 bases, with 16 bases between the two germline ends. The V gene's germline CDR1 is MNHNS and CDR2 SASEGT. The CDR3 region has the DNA TGTGCCAGCAGTGAAAAGGTTGCGGGTTCCGCCTACAATGAGCAGTTCTTC. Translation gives CASSEKVAGSAYNEQFF.

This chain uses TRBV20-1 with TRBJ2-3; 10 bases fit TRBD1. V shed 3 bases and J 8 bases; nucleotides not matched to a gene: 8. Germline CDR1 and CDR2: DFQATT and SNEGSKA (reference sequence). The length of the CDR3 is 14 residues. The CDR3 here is CSARRGQGFATQYF. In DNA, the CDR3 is TGCAGTGCTAGGCGGGGACAGGGGTTCGCTACGCAGTATTTT.

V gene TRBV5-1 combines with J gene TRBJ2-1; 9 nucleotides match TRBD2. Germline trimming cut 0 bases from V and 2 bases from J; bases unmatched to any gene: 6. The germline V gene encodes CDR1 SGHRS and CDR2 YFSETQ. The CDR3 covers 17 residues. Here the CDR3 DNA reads TGCGCCAGCAGCTTGGCCTTCGCGGGAGGGCCCTACAATGAGCAGTTCTTC. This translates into CASSLAFAGGPYNEQFF.

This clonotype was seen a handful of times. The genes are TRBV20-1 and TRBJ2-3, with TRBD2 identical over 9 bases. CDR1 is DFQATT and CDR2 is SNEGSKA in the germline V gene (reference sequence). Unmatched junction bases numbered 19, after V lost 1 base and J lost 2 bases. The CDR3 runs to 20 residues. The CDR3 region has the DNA TGCAGTGCTAGAGTAGGAGGTCGTACGCCGGGCGGGAGGGTCACAGATACGCAGTATTTT. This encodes CSARVGGRTPGGRVTDTQYF.